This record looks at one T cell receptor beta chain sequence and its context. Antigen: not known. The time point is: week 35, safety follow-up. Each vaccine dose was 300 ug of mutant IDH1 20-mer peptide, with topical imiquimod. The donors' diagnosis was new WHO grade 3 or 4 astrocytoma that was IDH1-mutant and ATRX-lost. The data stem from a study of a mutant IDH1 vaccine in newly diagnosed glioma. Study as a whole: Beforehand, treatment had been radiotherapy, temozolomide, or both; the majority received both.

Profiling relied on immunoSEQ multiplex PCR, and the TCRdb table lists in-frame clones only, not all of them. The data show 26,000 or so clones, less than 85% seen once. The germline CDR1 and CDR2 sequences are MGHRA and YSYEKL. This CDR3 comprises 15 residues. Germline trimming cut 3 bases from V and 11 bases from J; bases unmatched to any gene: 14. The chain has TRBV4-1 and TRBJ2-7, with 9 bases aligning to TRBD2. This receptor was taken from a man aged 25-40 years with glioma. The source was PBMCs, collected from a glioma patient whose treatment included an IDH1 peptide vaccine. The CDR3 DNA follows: TGCGCCAGCAGCCAGGGGGGAATAGCGGGAGCGGGGAAGTACTTC. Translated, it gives CASSQGGIAGAGKYF.